A single sample gave rise to the 17 T cell receptor beta chains below, sequenced in a study of shared clonotypes between healthy human individuals. Libraries were prepared by immunoSEQ multiplex PCR; TCRdb keeps only in-frame clonotypes and omits some of them. The sample records roughly 1.4 million clones, approximately 98.5% being singletons. The source material was naive CD4+ T cells sorted from blood. The subset: CD45RA+ positively selected. These receptors came from a young man in good health.

The chain has TRBV11-2 and TRBJ2-5; no clear D gene. V shed 6 bases and J shed 2 bases, with 19 bases lying between them. Germline V gene data show CDR1 as SGHAT and CDR2 as FQNNGV. The CDR3 consists of 16 residues. CDR3 coding DNA: TGTGCCAGCAGTCTCCGAGATTTCCGTATTCAAGAGACCCAGTACTTC. It specifies CASSLRDFRIQETQYF.

This sequence joins TRBV29-1 and TRBJ1-4, with unresolved D. The CDR3 is 11 residues long. Per the germline V gene, CDR1 is SQVTM and CDR2 is ANQGSEA. V was cut by 4 bases and J by 7 bases, with 7 bases left in between. The DNA for the CDR3 is TGCAGCGTTGGGCGGGCTGAAAAACTGTTTTTT. The encoded protein is CSVGRAEKLFF.

The rearrangement uses TRBV6-6 and TRBJ2-1; the D is unclear. The length of the CDR3 is 14 residues. CDR1 MNHNY and CDR2 SVGAGI come from the germline V gene (reference sequence). Trimming left V 2 bases short and J 4 bases short, with 9 bases between. The CDR3 DNA follows: TGTGCCAGCAGTTACACCCTAGTATACAATGAGCAGTTCTTC. Translating it yields CASSYTLVYNEQFF.

This chain connects TRBV30 to TRBJ1-4, with TRBD1 matching over 8 bases. Germline CDR1 reads GTSNPN; CDR2 reads SVGIG (reference sequence). V dropped 8 bases and J dropped 5; count of bases not matched to a gene: 10. The CDR3 is made up of 14 amino acids. CDR3 in DNA: TGTGCCGGGGCCCTACAGGGGGGGAATGAAAAACTGTTTTTT. It encodes CAGALQGGNEKLFF.

This sequence joins TRBV18 and TRBJ2-7; 7 nucleotides agree with TRBD1. The CDR3 runs 14 residues. V was pared by 6 bases and J by 3 bases, with 8 bases of the junction left unmatched. The germline CDR1 and CDR2 sequences are KGHSH and LQKENI. The CDR3 spells CASSGDRVNYEQYF. The CDR3 DNA reads TGTGCCAGCTCTGGAGACAGGGTGAACTACGAGCAGTACTTC. The entire variable domain, with the rest obtained from reference TRBV18 and TRBJ2-7, is as follows: NAGVMQNPRHLVRRRGQEARLRCSPMKGHSHVYWYRQLPEEGLKFMVYLQKENIIDESGMPKERFSAEFPKEGPSILRIQQVVRGDSAAYFCASSGDRVNYEQYFGPGTRLTVT.

The rearrangement links TRBV27 to TRBJ1-5, with D perhaps TRBD1 (5 bases). The V end lost 3 bases, the J end lost 8 bases, and 14 bases lay between the germline ends. The CDR3 is 14 amino acids. The germline gives CDR1 MNHEY, CDR2 SMNVEV (reference sequence). CDR3 in amino acids: CASSFQPGPEPQHF. The CDR3 bases are TGTGCCAGCAGTTTCCAGCCGGGGCCGGAGCCCCAGCATTTT.

Details on this clone: Other nucleotide sequences in the sample specify the same CDR3. The CDR3 sequence: CASSPRTGAYEQYF. DNA of the CDR3: TGTGCCAGCTCACCGAGGACAGGGGCCTACGAGCAGTACTTC. The chain joins TRBV18 to TRBJ2-7; 9 nucleotides match TRBD1. This CDR3 is built from 14 residues. After removal of 3 bases from V and 2 bases from J, the junction contained 2 bases not matched to a gene. The V gene's germline CDR1 is KGHSH and CDR2 LQKENI.

V gene TRBV5-4 combines with J gene TRBJ1-1; TRBD1 agrees at 7 bases. Unmatched junction bases numbered 13, after V lost 5 bases and J lost 6 bases. Germline V lookup: CDR1 SGHNT, CDR2 YYREEE (reference sequence). The CDR3 extends over 15 amino acids. The CDR3 here is CASRGPDRADAEAFF. The CDR3 DNA is TGTGCCAGCAGAGGTCCTGACAGGGCGGACGCTGAAGCTTTCTTT.

This chain uses TRBV6-1 with TRBJ1-3; no reliable D call. Per the germline V gene, CDR1 is MNHNS and CDR2 is SASEGT. This CDR3 has 15 residues. Deletions cut 8 bases from V and 0 bases from J, with 14 bases between. CDR3 loop: CASRELELSGNTIYF. As DNA, the CDR3 is TGTGCCAGCCGGGAACTCGAACTCTCTGGAAACACCATATATTTT.

CDR3 nucleotides: TGCGCCAGCAGCTTGGGACTACCTGCTTACAATGAGCAGTTCTTC. As protein: CASSLGLPAYNEQFF. The V gene is TRBV5-1, the J gene TRBJ2-1; tentative D call: TRBD2 (5 bases). The V end lost 0 bases, the J end lost 4 bases, and 11 bases lay between the germline ends. This CDR3 is built from 15 residues. Germline V gene lookup returns CDR1 SGHRS and CDR2 YFSETQ.

The CDR3 nucleotides read TGTGCCAGCAGCCGGGGACCGAGTAGAACCGGGGAGCTGTTTTTT. This codes for CASSRGPSRTGELFF. The rearrangement joins TRBV11-2 to TRBJ2-2; perhaps D is TRBD1 or TRBD2 (5 bases each). V was clipped by 5 bases and J by 5 bases, with 15 bases between them. This CDR3 has 15 residues. Germline CDR1 reads SGHAT; CDR2 reads FQNNGV.

The CDR3, as DNA: TGTGCCAGCAGCCAAGATAGCAGGGGAATCGGAAAACTGTTTTTT. It codes for CASSQDSRGIGKLFF. J is TRBJ1-4 and V is TRBV14; maybe TRBD1 (6 bases). CDR1 is SGHDN, CDR2 FVKESK, per germline. Between the trimmed V and J ends, which lost 0 bases and 10 bases, there was a span of 15 bases. This CDR3 region has 15 residues.

The chain is built from TRBV11-2 and TRBJ2-1; D not resolved. Germline loops: CDR1 SGHAT, CDR2 FQNNGV. The V and J ends lost 0 bases and 5 bases respectively, with 5 bases between them. The CDR3 has 13 amino acids. CDR3 loop: CASSLELNNEQFF. CDR3 DNA sequence: TGTGCCAGCAGCTTAGAACTTAACAATGAGCAGTTCTTC.

This chain connects TRBV7-8 to TRBJ1-1, with 7 positions matching TRBD1. CDR3 length: 17 residues. CDR1 and CDR2 from the germline V gene are SGHVS and FQNEAQ. V was clipped by 2 bases and J by 1 base; unmatched bases: 10. This CDR3 reads CASSLYPKGAKNTEAFF. Written as DNA, the CDR3 is TGTGCCAGCAGCTTATACCCAAAGGGGGCTAAGAACACTGAAGCTTTCTTT. Together with reference TRBV7-8 and TRBJ1-1, the CDR3 gives the full variable domain: GAGVSQSPRYKVAKRGQDVALRCDPISGHVSLFWYQQALGQGPEFLTYFQNEAQLDKSGLPSDRFFAERPEGSVSTLKIQRTQQEDSAVYLCASSLYPKGAKNTEAFFGQGTRLTVV.

The chain employs TRBV28 and TRBJ2-6, with D perhaps TRBD2 (5 bases). This CDR3 contains 15 residues. Germline V gives CDR1 MDHEN, CDR2 SYDVKM. Trimming pared 2 bases from V and 4 bases from J, leaving 9 bases between. The CDR3 region has the DNA TGTGCCAGCAGTTTACGGGGTAGAGGGGCCAACGTCCTGACTTTC. This codes for CASSLRGRGANVLTF.

This chain joins TRBV28 and TRBJ1-2; D unclear. This CDR3 comprises 12 residues. In germline, CDR1 is MDHEN, CDR2 SYDVKM. Trimming stripped 8 bases from V and 6 bases from J, with 13 bases between. CDR3 sequence: CASPLLGDGYTF. DNA for the CDR3: TGTGCCAGCCCCTTATTAGGCGATGGCTACACCTTC.

The rearrangement links TRBV10-3 to TRBJ2-5; 9 bases align to TRBD2. The CDR3 has 16 amino acids. V shed 7 bases, J shed 2 bases, and the junction held 11 bases outside the gene matches. The germline V gene encodes CDR1 ENHRY and CDR2 SYGVKD. The CDR3 region has the DNA TGTGCCATCAAACATGGACTAGCGCCACAACAAGAGACCCAGTACTTC. It encodes CAIKHGLAPQQETQYF.